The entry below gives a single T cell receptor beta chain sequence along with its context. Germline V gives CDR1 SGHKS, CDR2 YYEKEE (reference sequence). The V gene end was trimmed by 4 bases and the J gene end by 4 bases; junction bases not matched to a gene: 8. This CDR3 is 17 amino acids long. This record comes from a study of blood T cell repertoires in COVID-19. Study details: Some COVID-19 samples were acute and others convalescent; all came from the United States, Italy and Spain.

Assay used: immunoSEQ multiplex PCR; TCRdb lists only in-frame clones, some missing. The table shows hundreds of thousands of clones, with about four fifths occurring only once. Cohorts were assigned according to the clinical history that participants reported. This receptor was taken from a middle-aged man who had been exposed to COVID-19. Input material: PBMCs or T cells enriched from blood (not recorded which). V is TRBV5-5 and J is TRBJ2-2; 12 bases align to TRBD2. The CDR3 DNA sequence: TGTGCCAGCAGCCCCGGGACTAGCGGGCCCCGCACCGGGGAGCTGTTTTTT. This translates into CASSPGTSGPRTGELFF.